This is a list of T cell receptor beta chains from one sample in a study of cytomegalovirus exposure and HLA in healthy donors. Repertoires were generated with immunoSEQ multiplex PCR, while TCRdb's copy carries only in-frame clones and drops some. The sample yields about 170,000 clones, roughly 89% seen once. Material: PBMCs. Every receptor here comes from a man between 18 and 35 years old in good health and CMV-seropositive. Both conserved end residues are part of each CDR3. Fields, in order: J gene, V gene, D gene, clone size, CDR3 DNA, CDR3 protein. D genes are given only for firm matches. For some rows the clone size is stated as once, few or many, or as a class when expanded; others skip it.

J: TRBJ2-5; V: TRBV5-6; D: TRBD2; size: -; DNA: TGTGCCAGCAGCTTAAGGAGGACTAGCGGAACTCAAGAGACCCAGTACTTC; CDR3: CASSLRRTSGTQETQYF
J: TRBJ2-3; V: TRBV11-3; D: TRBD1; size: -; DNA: TGTGCCAGCAGCCTGGGACAGGGCTTAGATACGCAGTATTTT; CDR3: CASSLGQGLDTQYF
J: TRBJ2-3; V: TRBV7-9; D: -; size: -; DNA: TGTGCCAGCAGCTTAGCCGTGACTGGTCGAGATACGCAGTATTTT; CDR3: CASSLAVTGRDTQYF
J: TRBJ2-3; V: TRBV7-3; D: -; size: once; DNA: TGTGCCAGCAGCTTAATGCAGGGGGATACGCAGTATTTT; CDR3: CASSLMQGDTQYF
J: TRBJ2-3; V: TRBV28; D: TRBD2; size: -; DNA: TGTGCCAGCACGCCTAGCGGGACTAGCACAGATACGCAGTATTTT; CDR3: CASTPSGTSTDTQYF
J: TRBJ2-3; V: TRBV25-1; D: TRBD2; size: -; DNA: TGTGCCAGCAGTGACAGCGGGAGAGGCACAGATACGCAGTATTTT; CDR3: CASSDSGRGTDTQYF
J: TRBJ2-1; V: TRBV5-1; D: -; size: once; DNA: TGCGCCAGCAGCTTGCTGCCCGGGGGGACAAGCTCCTACAATGAGCAGTTCTTC; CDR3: CASSLLPGGTSSYNEQFF
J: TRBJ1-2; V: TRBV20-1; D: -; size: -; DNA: TGCAGTGCTGGACAGAACTATGGCTACACCTTC; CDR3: CSAGQNYGYTF
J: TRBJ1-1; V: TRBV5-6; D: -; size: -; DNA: TGTGCCAGCAGCTTGGTGAGGGGGAACTCAGAAGCTTTCTTT; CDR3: CASSLVRGNSEAFF
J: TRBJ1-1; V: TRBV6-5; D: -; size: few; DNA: TGTGCCAGCAGCTCGAGACAGCGGAACACTGAAGCTTTCTTT; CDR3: CASSSRQRNTEAFF
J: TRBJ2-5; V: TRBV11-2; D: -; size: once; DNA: TGTGCCAGCAGCTTTGGAGATAGCAGGACCCAGTACTTC; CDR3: CASSFGDSRTQYF